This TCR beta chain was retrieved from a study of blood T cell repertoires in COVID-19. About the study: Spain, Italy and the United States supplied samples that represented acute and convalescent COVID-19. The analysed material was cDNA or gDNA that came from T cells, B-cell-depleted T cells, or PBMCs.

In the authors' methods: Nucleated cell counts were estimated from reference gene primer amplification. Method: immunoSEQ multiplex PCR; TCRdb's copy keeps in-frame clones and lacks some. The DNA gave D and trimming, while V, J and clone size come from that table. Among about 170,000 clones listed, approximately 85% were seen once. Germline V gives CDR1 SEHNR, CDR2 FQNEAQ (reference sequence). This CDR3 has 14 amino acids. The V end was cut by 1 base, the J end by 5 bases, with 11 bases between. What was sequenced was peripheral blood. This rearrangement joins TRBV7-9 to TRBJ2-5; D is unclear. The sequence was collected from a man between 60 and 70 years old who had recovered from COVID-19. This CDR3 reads CASSLDGSGETQYF. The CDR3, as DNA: TGTGCCAGCAGCTTAGACGGATCCGGGGAGACCCAGTACTTC.